These T cell receptor beta chains were read from a single sample in a study of blood T cell repertoires in COVID-19. Using immunoSEQ multiplex PCR, the repertoire was profiled, and TCRdb retains in-frame clones only, with some absent. The data hold about 220,000 clones, with 83% observed a single time. Sequencing input: PBMCs or T cells enriched from blood (not recorded which). Receptors originate from a woman aged 40 to 50 who had been exposed to COVID-19. The CDR3 runs from the conserved cysteine through the conserved F or W. The order of the fields is V gene, D gene, J gene, clone size, CDR3 protein, CDR3 DNA. A D gene is named only where the DNA matches it firmly. Expanded clones are given a class, and other clones once, few, many or no size at all.

TRBV18	TRBD1	TRBJ2-2	NA	CASSLGTGGTGELFF	TGTGCCAGCTCACTCGGGACAGGGGGCACCGGGGAGCTGTTTTTT
TRBV4-3	NA	TRBJ1-2	NA	CASSQDFPGAYGYTF	TGCGCCAGCAGCCAAGATTTCCCTGGGGCCTATGGCTACACCTTC
TRBV27	NA	TRBJ2-3	few	CASSQASLGGTQYF	TGTGCCAGCAGTCAGGCCTCCTTGGGTGGTACGCAGTATTTT
TRBV4-2	TRBD2	TRBJ2-3	once	CASSQPSGTSGGASDTQYF	TGTGCCAGCAGCCAACCCTCCGGGACTAGCGGGGGGGCATCAGATACGCAGTATTTT
TRBV5-4	TRBD1	TRBJ2-5	NA	CASSLGQGETQYF	TGTGCCAGCAGCTTGGGACAGGGAGAGACCCAGTACTTC
TRBV9	NA	TRBJ1-3	NA	CASSTSAHGSGNTIYF	TGTGCCAGCAGCACTAGCGCCCACGGCTCTGGAAACACCATATATTTT
TRBV9	TRBD1	TRBJ2-5	NA	CASSVDRGGETQYF	TGTGCCAGCAGCGTTGACAGGGGAGGCGAGACCCAGTACTTC
TRBV6-5	NA	TRBJ2-6	NA	CASRQAFSGANVLTF	TGTGCCAGCAGGCAGGCTTTCTCTGGGGCCAACGTCCTGACTTTC
TRBV2	NA	TRBJ1-1	many	CASSELGGLNTEAFF	TGTGCCAGCAGTGAATTGGGGGGACTGAACACTGAAGCTTTCTTT
TRBV24-1	TRBD1	TRBJ1-1	NA	CATRGQGSNTEAFF	TGTGCCACCAGAGGACAGGGATCGAACACTGAAGCTTTCTTT
TRBV6-2/TRBV6-3	NA	TRBJ1-6	NA	CASSSQLINSPLHF	TGTGCCAGCAGTTCGCAACTGATTAATTCACCCCTCCACTTT
TRBV19	NA	TRBJ1-5	NA	CASSIGVGSNQPQHF	TGTGCCAGTAGTATTGGAGTAGGAAGCAATCAGCCCCAGCATTTT
TRBV5-4	TRBD1	TRBJ1-6	NA	CASSLGQGYNSPLHF	TGTGCCAGCAGTTTGGGACAGGGTTATAATTCACCCCTCCACTTT
TRBV3-1/TRBV3-2	TRBD1	TRBJ1-1	NA	CASSPFRGVNTEAFF	TGTGCCAGCAGCCCCTTCAGGGGGGTGAACACTGAAGCTTTCTTT
TRBV11-3	NA	TRBJ2-2	NA	CASSLDTNTGELFF	TGTGCCAGCAGCTTAGACACGAACACCGGGGAGCTGTTTTTT
TRBV7-6	TRBD2	TRBJ2-3	NA	CASSFGTSGIKTDTQYF	TGTGCCAGCAGCTTTGGGACTAGCGGGATCAAAACAGATACGCAGTATTTT
TRBV2	NA	TRBJ1-1	NA	CARGARGDLNTEAFF	TGTGCCAGAGGGGCTCGGGGGGATTTGAACACTGAAGCTTTCTTT
TRBV7-3	NA	TRBJ2-2	NA	CASSLNTGVNTGELFF	TGTGCCAGCAGCTTAAATACGGGGGTTAACACCGGGGAGCTGTTTTTT
TRBV7-6	TRBD1	TRBJ1-5	NA	CASSRGQAINQPQHF	TGTGCCAGCAGCCGGGGACAGGCGATAAATCAGCCCCAGCATTTT
TRBV27	TRBD1	TRBJ1-2	NA	CASSFKADRGPYGYTF	TGTGCCAGCAGTTTCAAGGCGGACAGGGGCCCCTATGGCTACACCTTC
TRBV6-5	NA	TRBJ1-2	NA	CASSPSSLEYYGYTF	TGTGCCAGCAGTCCGAGCTCCTTGGAGTACTATGGCTACACCTTC
TRBV19	TRBD1	TRBJ1-5	NA	CASSPLGGSQPQHF	TGTGCCAGTAGCCCCCTAGGGGGCAGCCAGCCCCAGCATTTT
TRBV28	NA	TRBJ1-2	NA	CASSLEGRNYGYTF	TGTGCCAGCAGTTTGGAGGGACGGAACTATGGCTACACCTTC
TRBV5-4	TRBD2	TRBJ2-5	NA	CASSLVAGGQETQYF	TGTGCCAGCAGCTTGGTAGCGGGGGGCCAAGAGACCCAGTACTTC
TRBV4-3	NA	TRBJ1-3	once	CASSQDRGSGNTIYF	TGCGCCAGCAGCCAAGACAGGGGCTCTGGAAACACCATATATTTT
TRBV2	NA	TRBJ1-5	NA	CASSDRTFKPQHF	TGTGCCAGCAGCGACAGGACCTTTAAGCCCCAGCATTTT
TRBV5-1	NA	TRBJ2-1	NA	CASSLQVVSYNEQFF	TGCGCCAGCAGCTTGCAAGTAGTCTCCTACAATGAGCAGTTCTTC
TRBV14	TRBD1	TRBJ1-4	NA	CASSSGGGSDEKLFF	TGTGCCAGCAGCTCAGGAGGGGGCAGCGATGAAAAACTGTTTTTT
TRBV3-1/TRBV3-2	NA	TRBJ1-1	NA	CASTPGDTEAFF	TGTGCCAGCACCCCAGGGGACACTGAAGCTTTCTTT
TRBV9	TRBD2	TRBJ2-1	medium-sized	CASSVGGGGPYNEQFF	TGTGCCAGCAGCGTAGGAGGCGGGGGGCCCTACAATGAGCAGTTCTTC
TRBV7-8	TRBD2	TRBJ2-3	NA	CASSRLAGTLGDTQYF	TGTGCCAGCAGCCGTCTAGCGGGGACCCTGGGAGATACGCAGTATTTT
TRBV19	NA	TRBJ2-6	once	CASSLLTGPHVVGANVLTF	TGTGCCAGTAGTCTCTTGACAGGCCCACATGTTGTTGGGGCCAACGTCCTGACTTTC
TRBV19	NA	TRBJ2-2	once	CASHKMSNTGELFF	TGTGCCAGCCACAAAATGTCGAACACCGGGGAGCTGTTTTTT
TRBV4-1	TRBD1	TRBJ1-5	NA	CASSQDPGTGRQPQHF	TGCGCCAGCAGCCAAGACCCCGGGACAGGGCGCCAGCCCCAGCATTTT